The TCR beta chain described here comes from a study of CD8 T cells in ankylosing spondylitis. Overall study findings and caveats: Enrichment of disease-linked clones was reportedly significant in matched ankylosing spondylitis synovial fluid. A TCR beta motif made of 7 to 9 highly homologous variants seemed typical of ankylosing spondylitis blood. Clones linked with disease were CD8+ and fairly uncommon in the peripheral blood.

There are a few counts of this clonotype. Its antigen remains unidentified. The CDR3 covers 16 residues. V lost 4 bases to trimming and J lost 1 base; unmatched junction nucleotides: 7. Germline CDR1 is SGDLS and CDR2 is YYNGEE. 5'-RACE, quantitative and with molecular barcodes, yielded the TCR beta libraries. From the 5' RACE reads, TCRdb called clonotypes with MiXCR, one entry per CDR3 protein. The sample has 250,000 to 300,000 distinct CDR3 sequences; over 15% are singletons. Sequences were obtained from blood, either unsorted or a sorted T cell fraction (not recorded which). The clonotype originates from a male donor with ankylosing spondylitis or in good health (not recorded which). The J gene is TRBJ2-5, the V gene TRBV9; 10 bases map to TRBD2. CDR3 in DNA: TGTGCCAGCAGCTCCTCGACTAGCGGGTTCCAAGAGACCCAGTACTTC. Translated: CASSSSTSGFQETQYF.